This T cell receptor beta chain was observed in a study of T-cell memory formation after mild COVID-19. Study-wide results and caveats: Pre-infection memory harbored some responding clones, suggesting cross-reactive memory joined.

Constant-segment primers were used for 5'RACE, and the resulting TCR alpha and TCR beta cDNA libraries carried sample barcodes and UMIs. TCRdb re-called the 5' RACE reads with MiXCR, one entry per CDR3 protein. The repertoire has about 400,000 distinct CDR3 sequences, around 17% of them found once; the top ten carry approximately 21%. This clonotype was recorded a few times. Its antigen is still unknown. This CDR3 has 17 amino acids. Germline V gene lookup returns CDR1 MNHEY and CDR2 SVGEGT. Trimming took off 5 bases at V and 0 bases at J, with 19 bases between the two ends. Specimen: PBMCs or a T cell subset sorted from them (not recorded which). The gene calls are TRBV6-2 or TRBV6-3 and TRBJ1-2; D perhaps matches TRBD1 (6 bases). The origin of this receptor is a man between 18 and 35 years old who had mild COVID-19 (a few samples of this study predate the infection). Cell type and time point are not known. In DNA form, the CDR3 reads TGTGCCAGCAGTGACCCCAGGGGAACCTCCGCTAACTATGGCTACACCTTC. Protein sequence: CASSDPRGTSANYGYTF.